These 32 T cell receptor beta chains were sequenced from one sample in a study of CXCR3-negative and CXCR3-positive naive CD8 T cells (dated by TCRdb to the late 2010s). For sequencing, a NextSeq 550 was employed. The Human TCR Profiling Kit (MiLaboratory) was used to prepare UMI-labeled 5' RACE TRB cDNA libraries. The reads went through TCRdb reprocessing, and each CDR3 protein sequence gets one entry with no DNA. The sample table records some 45,000 distinct CDR3 sequences. Clones ranked in the top ten supply 1.5% to 2% of the sample. Specimen: naive CXCR3- CD8+ T cells from blood. Sample cell subset or site, as interpreted from the label and publication: CD45RO-CCR7+CD27+CD95- naive CD8+ T cells lacking CXCR3 (TNR3-). Receptor source: a human donor in good health. Some clones in this sample may be carry-over from other donors' samples.

V and J are TRBV28 and TRBJ2-1; the D call from TCRdb, TRBD2, cannot be confirmed without DNA. There are 17 residues in the CDR3. Germline V gene sequence: CDR1 MDHEN, CDR2 SYDVKM. This chain's CDR3 is CASSLTSGSRSYNEQFF.

The chain carries TRBV6-2 or TRBV6-3 and TRBJ2-7. The CDR3 covers 16 residues. CDR1 is MNHEY, CDR2 SVGEGT, per germline. The CDR3 here is CASSETRTGATYEQYF.

Considering frequency, this clonotype is medium-sized (0.01 to 0.1%). The CDR3 is CASSPDRDSFYEQYF. The chain couples TRBV27 to TRBJ2-7; as DNA is missing, the TRBD1 call by TCRdb cannot be tested. In germline, CDR1 is MNHEY, CDR2 SMNVEV (reference sequence). CDR3 length: 15 residues.

V and J are TRBV7-3 and TRBJ1-1. The CDR3 totals 13 residues. Germline CDR1 reads SGHTA; CDR2 reads FQGTGA. CDR3 sequence reads: CASSFTGITEAFF.

The genes are TRBV28 and TRBJ2-2; the TRBD1 assignment by TCRdb is unverifiable without DNA. This CDR3 region has 17 residues. CDR1 and CDR2 (germline): MDHEN, SYDVKM. This CDR3 reads CASSKNTRTGETGELFF.

The chain carries TRBV20-1 and TRBJ2-7; there is no DNA to check the TCRdb D call of TRBD1. Germline-derived CDR1 and CDR2 are DFQATT and SNEGSKA (reference sequence). The CDR3 covers 14 residues. The CDR3 sequence: CSALPQGAGYEQYF.

The chain joins TRBV6-5 to TRBJ2-1. The CDR3 spans 14 residues. CDR1 is MNHEY and CDR2 is SVGAGI in the germline V gene. CDR3 loop: CASSYSDHYNEQFF.

The chain employs TRBV10-3 and TRBJ2-1; TCRdb outputs TRBD2, but without DNA this stays unchecked. Germline V gene data show CDR1 as ENHRY and CDR2 as SYGVKD. The CDR3 totals 18 residues. The CDR3 spells CAISSGIAGATTYNEQFF.

V is TRBV29-1 and J is TRBJ1-4. The CDR3 is 14 residues long. The germline V gene encodes CDR1 SQVTM and CDR2 ANQGSEA. Here the CDR3 reads CSVLLGSEFGKLFF.

J is TRBJ1-1 and V is TRBV4-3; as DNA is missing, the TRBD1 call by TCRdb cannot be tested. Germline V CDR1 and CDR2: LGHNA, YSLEER. The CDR3 sequence is 15 residues long. CDR3 in amino acids: CASSQDIGGNTEAFF.

V gene TRBV5-1 combines with J gene TRBJ2-7. This CDR3 comprises 12 residues. Germline V gene lookup returns CDR1 SGHRS and CDR2 YFSETQ. The CDR3 loop reads CASSFGINEQYF.

V and J are TRBV28 and TRBJ2-7; TCRdb designates TRBD2, a call that cannot be tested without DNA. The germline V gene encodes CDR1 MDHEN and CDR2 SYDVKM. The CDR3 is 17 residues long. CDR3 residues: CAGQGEVLREGLYEQYF.

CDR3 residues: CASSLQGGKNIQYF. V and J are TRBV6-2 or TRBV6-3 and TRBJ2-4; TCRdb gives TRBD1 as the D gene, but with no DNA this cannot be confirmed. CDR1 MNHEY and CDR2 SVGEGT come from the germline V gene. The CDR3 has 14 amino acids.

The chain combines TRBV28 with TRBJ2-7; the D call from TCRdb, TRBD1, cannot be confirmed without DNA. This CDR3 has 11 residues. From germline, CDR1 is MDHEN and CDR2 SYDVKM. The CDR3: CASSYGGEQYF.

The chain couples TRBV7-2 to TRBJ1-6. The CDR3 has 16 amino acids. The V gene's germline CDR1 is SGHTA and CDR2 FQGNSA. The CDR3 protein is CASSILWSSYNSPLHF.

The chain recombines TRBV18 with TRBJ2-1. Germline V lookup: CDR1 KGHSH, CDR2 LQKENI. The CDR3 runs to 16 residues. The CDR3: CASSPMSESSYNEQFF.

V gene TRBV7-2 combines with J gene TRBJ1-4. Germline CDR1 and CDR2: SGHTA and FQGNSA. CDR3 length: 13 amino acids. Here the CDR3 reads CASSFALNEKLFF.

V gene TRBV24-1 combines with J gene TRBJ2-2. CDR1 is KGHDR and CDR2 is SFDVKD in the germline V gene. The CDR3 runs to 13 residues. CDR3 region: CATSGGNTGELFF.

Here the CDR3 reads CASSLVPGGTGELFF. V usage is TRBV11-2 and J usage is TRBJ2-2; with no DNA, the TCRdb D assignment of TRBD2 cannot be verified. There are 15 residues in the CDR3. Germline V gene sequence: CDR1 SGHAT, CDR2 FQNNGV. Variable domain in full (rest from reference TRBV11-2 and TRBJ2-2): EAGVAQSPRYKIIEKRQSVAFWCNPISGHATLYWYQQILGQGPKLLIQFQNNGVVDDSQLPKDRFSAERLKGVDSTLKIQPAKLEDSAVYLCASSLVPGGTGELFFGEGSRLTVL.

This chain uses TRBV7-9 with TRBJ2-7; TCRdb reports TRBD1, a call that lacks DNA to check it against. CDR3 length: 15 amino acids. From germline, CDR1 is SEHNR and CDR2 FQNEAQ (reference sequence). The CDR3 spells CASSFSQGSPYEQYF. Based on the CDR3 plus reference TRBV7-9 and TRBJ2-7, the full variable domain is DTGVSQNPRHKITKRGQNVTFRCDPISEHNRLYWYRQTLGQGPEFLTYFQNEAQLEKSRLLSDRFSAERPKGSFSTLEIQRTEQGDSAMYLCASSFSQGSPYEQYFGPGTRLTVT.

The chain combines TRBV27 with TRBJ2-7; TCRdb's D call, TRBD1, is unchecked because there is no DNA. The CDR3 is 14 amino acids. Looked up from germline, CDR1 is MNHEY and CDR2 is SMNVEV (reference sequence). Here the CDR3 reads CASSSWDRDYEQYF.

The V and J genes are TRBV7-9 and TRBJ1-1. This CDR3 region has 15 residues. The germline V gene encodes CDR1 SEHNR and CDR2 FQNEAQ (reference sequence). CDR3 in amino acids: CASSLAPDTNTEAFF. The full variable domain, completed using reference TRBV7-9 and TRBJ1-1, is DTGVSQNPRHKITKRGQNVTFRCDPISEHNRLYWYRQTLGQGPEFLTYFQNEAQLEKSRLLSDRFSAERPKGSFSTLEIQRTEQGDSAMYLCASSLAPDTNTEAFFGQGTRLTVV.

J is TRBJ2-5 and V is TRBV10-3; TCRdb lists TRBD1, though no DNA is available to test this call. The CDR3 is 14 residues long. CDR1 is ENHRY and CDR2 is SYGVKD in the germline V gene. The CDR3 here is CAIGDRDNQETQYF.

The V gene is TRBV28, the J gene TRBJ1-6. CDR1 MDHEN and CDR2 SYDVKM come from the germline V gene. CDR3 size: 12 residues. The CDR3 reads CASSFQNSPLHF.

The rearrangement uses TRBV5-4 and TRBJ1-1. From germline, CDR1 is SGHNT and CDR2 YYREEE (reference sequence). This CDR3 is built from 13 residues. The CDR3 sequence: CASSLEASAEAFF.

The gene calls are TRBV6-2 or TRBV6-3 and TRBJ1-1; TCRdb gives TRBD1 as the D gene, but with no DNA this cannot be confirmed. CDR3 length: 15 residues. Germline V gives CDR1 MNHEY, CDR2 SVGEGT. The CDR3 loop reads CASSLTGTGNTEAFF.

The CDR3 here is CSGLTGAAETQYF. The chain couples TRBV29-1 to TRBJ2-5; TCRdb designates TRBD1, a call that cannot be tested without DNA. The CDR3 consists of 13 residues. Per the germline V gene, CDR1 is SQVTM and CDR2 is ANQGSEA.

V usage is TRBV29-1 and J usage is TRBJ2-1; the D gene TCRdb calls, TRBD1, cannot be checked with no DNA. The CDR3 runs 13 residues. Germline CDR1 and CDR2: SQVTM and ANQGSEA. This CDR3 reads CSVIPGDYNEQFF.

The chain uses TRBV20-1 and TRBJ2-5; TCRdb reports TRBD1, a call that lacks DNA to check it against. Germline V gene data show CDR1 as DFQATT and CDR2 as SNEGSKA (reference sequence). The CDR3 is 14 residues long. CDR3 sequence: CSANPPGQWETQYF.

The chain employs TRBV29-1 and TRBJ2-7; TCRdb reports TRBD1, a call that lacks DNA to check it against. From germline, CDR1 is SQVTM and CDR2 ANQGSEA. The CDR3 has 13 amino acids. The CDR3 loop is CSVESRDNYEQYF.

Judged by frequency, this clonotype is medium-sized. V and J are TRBV6-5 and TRBJ2-5. The CDR3 runs to 13 residues. Per the germline V gene, CDR1 is MNHEY and CDR2 is SVGAGI. This chain's CDR3 is CASSFSIQETQYF.

The V and J genes are TRBV5-1 and TRBJ2-6. Per germline, CDR1 SGHRS and CDR2 YFSETQ. This CDR3 spans 15 amino acids. CDR3: CASSYLGGGANVLTF.